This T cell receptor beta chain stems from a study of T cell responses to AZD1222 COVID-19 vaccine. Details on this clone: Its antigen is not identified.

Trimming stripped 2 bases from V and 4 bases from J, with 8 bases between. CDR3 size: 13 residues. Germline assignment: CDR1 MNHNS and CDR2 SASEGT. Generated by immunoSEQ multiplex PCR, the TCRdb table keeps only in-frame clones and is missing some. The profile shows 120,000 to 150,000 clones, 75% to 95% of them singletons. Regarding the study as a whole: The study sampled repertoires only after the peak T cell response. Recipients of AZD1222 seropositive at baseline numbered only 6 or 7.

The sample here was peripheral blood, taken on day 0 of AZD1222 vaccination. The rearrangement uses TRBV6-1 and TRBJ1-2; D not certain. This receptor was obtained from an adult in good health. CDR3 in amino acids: CASSERNLYGYTF. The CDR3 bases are TGTGCCAGCAGTGAAAGGAACCTCTATGGCTACACCTTC.